These 24 T cell receptor beta chains were all obtained from the same sample, sequenced in a study of vaccination and CD4 T cells after COVID-19. Documented treatment: roughly 11-day PBMC culture with coronavirus spike peptide pools or control peptides (ViraFEST assay). CD4+ T cells that had been cultured provided DNA sequenced with the Oncomine TCR Beta short-read assay. TCRdb called the PCR reads again in MiXCR, with one record for every CDR3 protein. The data show around 20,000 distinct CDR3 sequences, 50% to 70% seen once. These receptors are not linked to any known antigen. This specimen consisted of CD4+ T cells from blood, cultured in vitro, obtained after SARS-CoV-2 vaccination. All receptors come from a human donor who received a COVID-19 vaccine.

The chain recombines TRBV6-1 with TRBJ2-5, with D hard to call. Trimming took off 4 bases at V and 0 bases at J, with 12 bases between the two ends. Germline CDR1 reads MNHNS; CDR2 reads SASEGT. CDR3 size: 15 residues. DNA of the CDR3: TGTGCCAGCAGTGGAAACTCTTTGTACCAAGAGACCCAGTACTTC. This translates into CASSGNSLYQETQYF.

The chain uses TRBV7-3 and TRBJ2-5; no reliable D call. V gave up 5 bases and J gave up 3 bases, with 13 bases separating them. The CDR3 loop spans 14 amino acids. Germline CDR1 and CDR2: SGHTA and FQGTGA. In nucleotides, the CDR3 is TGTGCCAGCAGCCAAGGTACAGCCGAAGAGACCCAGTACTTC. This translates into CASSQGTAEETQYF.

The chain has TRBV6-1 and TRBJ1-2; 11 bases are a match to TRBD1. CDR1 is MNHNS and CDR2 is SASEGT in the germline V gene. This CDR3 has 17 amino acids. The J segment lost 5 bases and the V segment lost 5 bases, leaving 13 bases of the junction unmatched. CDR3 residues: CASSRAILWDRGYGYTF. Here the CDR3 DNA reads TGTGCCAGCAGTCGAGCGATATTATGGGACAGGGGGTATGGCTACACCTTC.

The rearrangement links TRBV2 to TRBJ2-2, with D possibly TRBD1 on 6 matching bases. Germline V gene lookup returns CDR1 SNHLY and CDR2 FYNNEI. The V end lost 6 bases, the J end lost 1 base, and 9 bases lay between the germline ends. The CDR3 totals 14 residues. CDR3 region: CASRGQLNTGELFF. The CDR3 coding sequence is TGTGCCAGCAGGGGACAACTGAACACCGGGGAGCTGTTTTTT.

V usage is TRBV20-1 and J usage is TRBJ2-3; D is ambiguous. Trimming cost V 5 bases and J 2 bases, with 8 bases left between them. This CDR3 contains 12 residues. Germline V lookup: CDR1 DFQATT, CDR2 SNEGSKA (reference sequence). CDR3 in DNA: TGCAGTGCTGGCCGGAACACAGATACGCAGTATTTT. It encodes CSAGRNTDTQYF.

This clonotype showed up just once. The chain carries TRBV2 and TRBJ1-6; D is possibly TRBD1 (6 bases). The CDR3 is made up of 18 amino acids. The germline V gene has CDR1 SNHLY and CDR2 FYNNEI. Trimming took off 4 bases at V and 10 bases at J, with 26 bases between the two ends. CDR3 DNA: TGTGCCAGCAGTGCGGGGTCGTTTAGGGGGTTCGTCGTATCACCCCTCCACTTT. Protein product: CASSAGSFRGFVVSPLHF.

This chain uses TRBV2 with TRBJ2-3; the D gene is possibly TRBD1 (5 bases). Trimming took 3 bases from V and 1 from J, leaving 11 bases between them. The CDR3 contains 15 residues. Looked up from germline, CDR1 is SNHLY and CDR2 is FYNNEI. The CDR3 bases are TGTGCCAGCAGTGATCTCCTAGGGGGCACAGATACGCAGTATTTT. Residues: CASSDLLGGTDTQYF.

The chain joins TRBV6-5 to TRBJ1-6; the D gene is possibly TRBD1 (5 bases). The CDR3 length is 19 residues. The V gene's germline CDR1 is MNHEY and CDR2 SVGAGI. V gave up 0 bases and J gave up 3 bases, with 18 bases separating them. CDR3 nucleotides: TGTGCCAGCAGTTACTCGACTTTCAGGGACTGGGACTATAATTCACCCCTCCACTTT. Its protein product is CASSYSTFRDWDYNSPLHF.

CDR3 DNA sequence: TGTGCCTGGACCGGACAGGCACGATCACCCCTCCACTTT. This encodes CAWTGQARSPLHF. This chain links TRBV30 with TRBJ1-6; 7 positions match TRBD1. This CDR3 spans 13 amino acids. Per the germline V gene, CDR1 is GTSNPN and CDR2 is SVGIG (reference sequence). The trim removed 4 bases at V and 10 bases at J, leaving 7 bases unmatched.

This clonotype appeared a single time. The CDR3 here is CASSINRGDKSSGANVLTF. The DNA of the CDR3 is TGTGCCAGCAGCATTAACAGGGGCGACAAAAGCTCTGGGGCCAACGTCCTGACTTTC. The genes are TRBV6-1 and TRBJ2-6, with 7 positions matching TRBD1. The CDR3 covers 19 residues. J was trimmed by 0 bases and V by 6 bases; bases with no gene match: 14. The germline CDR1 and CDR2 sequences are MNHNS and SASEGT.

This clonotype has just a few counts. The genes are TRBV30 and TRBJ2-5; D not resolved. The V and J ends lost 6 bases and 5 bases respectively, with 13 bases between them. From germline, CDR1 is GTSNPN and CDR2 SVGIG (reference sequence). The CDR3 totals 12 residues. The CDR3 sequence: CACTRAGETQYF. DNA of the CDR3: TGTGCCTGCACACGGGCCGGGGAGACCCAGTACTTC.

The rearrangement joins TRBV20-1 to TRBJ2-3; TRBD2 matches 11 bases. Germline values: CDR1 DFQATT, CDR2 SNEGSKA (reference sequence). V shed 2 bases, J shed 2 bases, and the junction held 6 bases outside the gene matches. The CDR3 is made up of 16 amino acids. CDR3 bases: TGCAGTGCTAGATCCCGTAGCGGGGGGGACACAGATACGCAGTATTTT. Its protein product is CSARSRSGGDTDTQYF.

Only one count was recorded for this clonotype. The J gene is TRBJ1-1, the V gene TRBV30, with unresolved D. V lost 0 bases and J lost 7, with 12 bases in between. The CDR3 loop spans 13 amino acids. Germline loops: CDR1 GTSNPN, CDR2 SVGIG (reference sequence). In DNA, the CDR3 is TGTGCCTGGAGTGTTTCACTGGACCTTGAAGCTTTCTTT. Protein sequence: CAWSVSLDLEAFF.

This clonotype was seen a few times. J is TRBJ1-2 and V is TRBV24-1; the D is unclear. Germline V gene lookup returns CDR1 KGHDR and CDR2 SFDVKD. The CDR3 covers 11 residues. V lost 2 bases, J lost 8 bases, and 5 bases lay in between. CDR3 bases: TGTGCCACCAGTGATTCTGGGGGCTACACCTTC. Its protein product is CATSDSGGYTF.

In this sample, this clonotype turned up a few times. The chain links TRBV11-3 to TRBJ2-3, with 7 bases that match TRBD2. The CDR3 is made up of 15 amino acids. J gave up 2 bases and V 3 bases, and 5 bases lay outside the gene matches. Looked up from germline, CDR1 is SGHNT and CDR2 is YENEEA. CDR3 DNA sequence: TGTGCCAGCAGCTTGACTAGCTTGGCCACAGATACGCAGTATTTT. This gives the protein CASSLTSLATDTQYF.

This clonotype was seen once. The V call is TRBV20-1, the J call TRBJ1-2, with TRBD1 matching over 10 bases. Germline CDR1 DFQATT, CDR2 SNEGSKA (reference sequence). The ends lost 6 bases at V and 6 bases at J; junction bases unmatched: 7. This CDR3 is built from 13 residues. CDR3 nucleotides: TGCAGTGCCACGACAGGGGGCGCGGATGGCTACACCTTC. This sequence encodes CSATTGGADGYTF.

The chain joins TRBV5-1 to TRBJ1-5; no reliable D call. V was cut by 3 bases and J by 5 bases, with 15 bases left in between. This CDR3 has 15 amino acids. Germline V gene lookup returns CDR1 SGHRS and CDR2 YFSETQ. The CDR3 DNA follows: TGCGCCAGCAGCTCGAGTTCCGGTGGCGATCAGCCCCAGCATTTT. Translation: CASSSSSGGDQPQHF.

The chain joins TRBV25-1 to TRBJ1-1; the match to TRBD1 covers 7 bases. V was clipped by 4 bases and J by 4 bases; unmatched bases: 9. The CDR3 length is 15 residues. Germline loops: CDR1 MGHDK, CDR2 SYGVNS. The CDR3 is CASSAAGGTSTEAFF. The CDR3 coding sequence is TGTGCCAGCAGTGCCGCAGGGGGAACGAGCACTGAAGCTTTCTTT. The full variable domain, its missing parts supplied by reference TRBV25-1 and TRBJ1-1, is EADIYQTPRYLVIGTGKKITLECSQTMGHDKMYWYQQDPGMELHLIHYSYGVNSTEKGDLSSESTVSRIRTEHFPLTLESARPSHTSQYLCASSAAGGTSTEAFFGQGTRLTVV.

The rearrangement links TRBV19 to TRBJ1-6; tentative D call: TRBD1 (5 bases). This CDR3 comprises 17 residues. The V end lost 6 bases, the J end lost 11 bases, and 26 bases lay between the germline ends. CDR1 and CDR2 (germline): LNHDA, SQIVND (reference sequence). Written as DNA, the CDR3 is TGTGCCAGTAGCCCCATTTTGCACTTGGTGGGGCTTCCACCCCTCCACTTT. Its protein is CASSPILHLVGLPPLHF.

CDR3 protein: CAWGTQGAPQHF. The CDR3 DNA sequence: TGTGCCTGGGGTACACAGGGGGCGCCCCAGCATTTT. This chain links TRBV30 with TRBJ1-5; 9 nucleotides line up with TRBD1. Losses at the gene ends were 5 bases for V and 9 bases for J; bases not matched to a gene: 5. The CDR3 totals 12 residues. The germline CDR1 and CDR2 sequences are GTSNPN and SVGIG (reference sequence).

V and J are TRBV11-1 and TRBJ1-2; 7 bases align to TRBD1. This CDR3 has 14 amino acids. The ends lost 7 bases at V and 2 bases at J; junction bases unmatched: 7. The germline V gene encodes CDR1 SGHAT and CDR2 FQDESV (reference sequence). The CDR3 DNA is TGTGCCAGCACCGCGGACAGGACGAACTATGGCTACACCTTC. As protein: CASTADRTNYGYTF.

The chain couples TRBV20-1 to TRBJ2-7; D possibly corresponds to TRBD1 (5 bases). CDR1 DFQATT and CDR2 SNEGSKA come from the germline V gene (reference sequence). This CDR3 comprises 13 residues. Trimming pared 0 bases from V and 5 bases from J, leaving 11 bases between. CDR3 amino acids: CSARDGIGDEQYF. CDR3 DNA sequence: TGCAGTGCTAGAGATGGGATAGGGGACGAGCAGTACTTC.

The chain is built from TRBV7-2 and TRBJ2-3; TRBD1 matches 7 bases. CDR1 is SGHTA, CDR2 FQGNSA, per germline. With 2 bases clipped from V and 0 bases from J, the junction kept 5 bases outside the gene matches. This CDR3 is 16 amino acids long. The CDR3: CASSLQGEASTDTQYF. The CDR3 DNA is TGTGCCAGCAGCTTACAGGGGGAAGCGAGCACAGATACGCAGTATTTT. Supplemented by reference TRBV7-2 and TRBJ2-3, the full variable domain reads GAGVSQSPSNKVTEKGKDVELRCDPISGHTALYWYRQSLGQGLEFLIYFQGNSAPDKSGLPSDRFSAERTGGSVSTLTIQRTQQEDSAVYLCASSLQGEASTDTQYFGPGTRLTVL.

The V and J genes are TRBV18 and TRBJ2-7, with TRBD1 matching over 9 bases. V was clipped by 3 bases and J by 4 bases; unmatched bases: 4. CDR3 size: 14 residues. Per the germline V gene, CDR1 is KGHSH and CDR2 is LQKENI. CDR3 amino acids: CASSPGTGSYEQYF. The CDR3 DNA follows: TGTGCCAGCTCACCCGGGACAGGGAGTTACGAGCAGTACTTC.